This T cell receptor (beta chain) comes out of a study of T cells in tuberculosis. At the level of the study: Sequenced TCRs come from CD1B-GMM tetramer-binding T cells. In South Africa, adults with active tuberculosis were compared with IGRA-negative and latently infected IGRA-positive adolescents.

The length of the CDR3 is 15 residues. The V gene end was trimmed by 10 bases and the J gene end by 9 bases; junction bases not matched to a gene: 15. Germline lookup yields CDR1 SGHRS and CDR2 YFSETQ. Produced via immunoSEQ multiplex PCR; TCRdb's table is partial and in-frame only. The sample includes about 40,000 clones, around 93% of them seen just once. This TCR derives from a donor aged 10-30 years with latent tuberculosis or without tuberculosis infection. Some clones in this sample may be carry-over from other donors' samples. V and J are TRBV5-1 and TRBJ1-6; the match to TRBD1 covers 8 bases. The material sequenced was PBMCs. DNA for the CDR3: TGCGCCTCCCAGCCGAACTCAGGGGGCATTTCACCCCTCCACTTT. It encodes CASQPNSGGISPLHF.